The 28 T cell receptor beta chains in this list originate from one sample, sequenced in a study of OX40 agonist ivuxolimab in advanced cancers. Sequencing used immunoSEQ multiplex PCR; TCRdb keeps in-frame clones, though not all of them. The table has more than 85,000 clones, about 91% seen once. This material consisted of CD4+ or CD8+ T cells sorted from blood, taken in a trial of the OX40 agonist ivuxolimab. Receptors were obtained from an adult with an advanced solid tumor such as melanoma, head and neck, liver or kidney cancer.

The chain carries TRBV4-1 and TRBJ2-3, with a weak D call TRBD2 (6 bases). V was cut by 4 bases and J by 2 bases, with 13 bases left in between. Germline CDR1 reads MGHRA; CDR2 reads YSYEKL. This CDR3 spans 15 amino acids. The CDR3 region has the DNA TGCGCCAGCAGCCTGAGCGGGCCGTACACAGATACGCAGTATTTT. Amino acids: CASSLSGPYTDTQYF.

The rearrangement joins TRBV19 to TRBJ2-6; D possibly corresponds to TRBD2 (6 bases). The CDR3 sequence is 18 residues long. V lost 6 bases, J lost 0 bases, and 18 bases lay in between. Germline V gene sequence: CDR1 LNHDA, CDR2 SQIVND (reference sequence). The CDR3 DNA reads as TGTGCCAGTAGCTCGGACTATTGGGGGGACTCTGGGGCCAACGTCCTGACTTTC. Translated: CASSSDYWGDSGANVLTF.

The V and J genes are TRBV23-1 and TRBJ2-7; 9 bases map to TRBD1. TRBV23-1 is an ORF, and what it does is uncertain. Losses at the gene ends were 3 bases for V and 5 bases for J; bases not matched to a gene: 8. The length of the CDR3 is 15 residues. The CDR3 DNA sequence: TGCGCCAGCAGTCATTTCCCCCGGACAGGGGACGAGCAGTACTTC. Encoded protein: CASSHFPRTGDEQYF.

The chain employs TRBV28 and TRBJ2-1, with 14 positions matching TRBD2. Germline lookup yields CDR1 MDHEN and CDR2 SYDVKM. The CDR3 loop spans 17 amino acids. V shed 8 bases, J shed 0 bases, and the junction held 6 bases outside the gene matches. The CDR3 sequence: CASGGLAGARSYNEQFF. CDR3 nucleotide sequence: TGTGCCAGCGGGGGACTAGCGGGAGCACGCTCCTACAATGAGCAGTTCTTC. The entire variable domain, with the rest obtained from reference TRBV28 and TRBJ2-1, is as follows: DVKVTQSSRYLVKRTGEKVFLECVQDMDHENMFWYRQDPGLGLRLIYFSYDVKMKEKGDIPEGYSVSREKKERFSLILESASTNQTSMYLCASGGLAGARSYNEQFFGPGTRLTVL.

This chain uses TRBV15 with TRBJ1-5, with D unclear. The germline V and J ends were trimmed by 3 bases and 6 bases, with 9 bases remaining between them. The germline CDR1 and CDR2 sequences are LNHNV and YYDKDF (reference sequence). CDR3 length equals 13 residues. The CDR3 region has the DNA TGTGCCACCAGCAGCTTGGAGGCTCAGCCCCAGCATTTT. This gives the protein CATSSLEAQPQHF.

The chain carries TRBV5-4 and TRBJ2-5; tentatively, D is TRBD1 or TRBD2 (6 bases each). V gave up 5 bases and J gave up 5 bases, with 19 bases separating them. The CDR3 contains 15 residues. Germline values: CDR1 SGHNT, CDR2 YYREEE (reference sequence). CDR3 sequence: CASSSIVEGGETQYF. In DNA form, the CDR3 reads TGTGCCAGCAGTTCGATTGTAGAAGGGGGGGAGACCCAGTACTTC.

The chain combines TRBV18 with TRBJ2-1; 8 bases align to TRBD2. Trimming removed 8 bases from V and 6 bases from J; junction bases left unmatched: 9. Germline V lookup: CDR1 KGHSH, CDR2 LQKENI. This CDR3 is 14 amino acids long. DNA of the CDR3: TGTGCCAGCCGCGGGGGGCTGGGGAGCAATGAGCAGTTCTTC. This codes for CASRGGLGSNEQFF.

This rearrangement joins TRBV25-1 to TRBJ2-7; TRBD1 might be the D (5 bases). CDR3 length: 13 residues. Germline loops: CDR1 MGHDK, CDR2 SYGVNS. V lost 10 bases and J lost 9, with 22 bases in between. Here the CDR3 reads CATTGRLKGVQYF. The CDR3 bases are TGTGCCACTACAGGTAGATTAAAAGGGGTGCAGTACTTC.

The chain has TRBV2 and TRBJ2-5; D unclear. Germline lookup yields CDR1 SNHLY and CDR2 FYNNEI. The V end was cut by 6 bases, the J end by 1 base, with 3 bases between. CDR3 length: 11 residues. CDR3 loop: CASSLQETQYF. For the CDR3, the DNA is TGTGCCAGCAGCCTCCAAGAGACCCAGTACTTC.

The chain carries TRBV5-1 and TRBJ1-4; 7 bases are shared with TRBD1. The CDR3 runs 13 residues. Germline-derived CDR1 and CDR2 are SGHRS and YFSETQ. Trimming took 0 bases from V and 7 from J; bases not matched to a gene: 0. CDR3 nucleotides: TGCGCCAGCAGCTTGGGACAGGGTGAAAAACTGTTTTTT. It is translated as CASSLGQGEKLFF.

The chain joins TRBV2 to TRBJ2-7; no firm D call. The CDR3 sequence is 15 residues long. V gave up 6 bases and J gave up 1 base, with 16 bases separating them. Germline V lookup: CDR1 SNHLY, CDR2 FYNNEI. In DNA form, the CDR3 reads TGTGCCAGCAGCCCTGGCCGATATCCTTCCTACGAGCAGTACTTC. It is translated as CASSPGRYPSYEQYF.

The rearrangement uses TRBV7-6 and TRBJ1-1; 10 positions match TRBD1. CDR1 SGHVS and CDR2 FNYEAQ come from the germline V gene. CDR3 length: 13 residues. J was trimmed by 6 bases and V by 3 bases; bases with no gene match: 1. The CDR3 region has the DNA TGTGCCAGCAGCTTCGGACAGGGGGCTGAAGCTTTCTTT. It encodes CASSFGQGAEAFF.

The chain recombines TRBV6-1 with TRBJ2-7; tentatively, D is TRBD1 or TRBD2 (5 bases each). V was clipped by 10 bases and J by 1 base, with 20 bases between them. The germline V gene has CDR1 MNHNS and CDR2 SASEGT. The length of the CDR3 is 15 residues. CDR3 nucleotides: TGTGCCACCTTCGCCGGGGCTAGCTCTTCCTACGAGCAGTACTTC. This translates into CATFAGASSSYEQYF.

The genes are TRBV2 and TRBJ2-6, with 8 bases aligning to TRBD1. The CDR3 sequence is 16 residues long. V dropped 5 bases and J dropped 3; count of bases not matched to a gene: 6. Per germline, CDR1 SNHLY and CDR2 FYNNEI. The CDR3, as DNA: TGTGCCAGCAGTTCCCAGGGGGCGCATGGGGCCAACGTCCTGACTTTC. This codes for CASSSQGAHGANVLTF.

Concerning this clone itself: The junction shows a germline mismatch at one end, possibly a read error. The J gene is TRBJ1-2, the V gene TRBV7-2; no clear D gene. This CDR3 is 11 amino acids long. Germline CDR1 is SGHTA and CDR2 is FQGNSA. The CDR3 reads CASSLRRIHYF. CDR3 bases: TGTGCCAGCAGCCTGCGGCGCATACACTACTTC.

The rearrangement uses TRBV11-2 and TRBJ2-1; 7 bases are a match to TRBD1. CDR3 length: 13 residues. V shed 4 bases, J shed 6 bases, and the junction held 3 bases outside the gene matches. Per germline, CDR1 SGHAT and CDR2 FQNNGV. CDR3 residues: CASSWRQGNEQFF. The CDR3 bases are TGTGCCAGCAGCTGGCGACAGGGCAATGAGCAGTTCTTC.

The gene calls are TRBV5-4 and TRBJ2-3; unclear D gene. This CDR3 spans 15 amino acids. Germline values: CDR1 SGHNT, CDR2 YYREEE (reference sequence). V was clipped by 5 bases and J by 5 bases, with 18 bases between them. For the CDR3, the DNA is TGTGCCAGCAGTTCGGAGCCGCTTCGACAAGATACGCAGTATTTT. Amino acids: CASSSEPLRQDTQYF.

The chain joins TRBV4-2 to TRBJ1-3; D gene uncertain. CDR3 size: 15 residues. Trimming removed 1 base from V and 0 bases from J, with 7 bases in between. CDR1 and CDR2 (germline): LGHNA, YNFKEQ. The CDR3 DNA reads as TGTGCCAGCAGCCAAGGATGGACCTCTGGAAACACCATATATTTT. As protein: CASSQGWTSGNTIYF.

This chain connects TRBV11-2 to TRBJ1-1; D is ambiguous. Trimming took off 0 bases at V and 1 base at J, with 12 bases between the two ends. CDR3 length: 16 residues. Germline V gene sequence: CDR1 SGHAT, CDR2 FQNNGV. CDR3 coding DNA: TGTGCCAGCAGCTTAGATTCGTGGCTAGGGAACACTGAAGCTTTCTTT. As protein: CASSLDSWLGNTEAFF.

The chain employs TRBV20-1 and TRBJ2-5; D uncertain. V lost 6 bases to trimming and J lost 5 bases, with 7 bases between them. Germline V gene data show CDR1 as DFQATT and CDR2 as SNEGSKA (reference sequence). This CDR3 is 10 amino acids long. The CDR3 coding sequence is TGCAGTGCCGGTAGGGAGACCCAGTACTTC. Translated, it gives CSAGRETQYF.

Here the CDR3 reads CAWNPKLARAPQHF. CDR3 DNA: TGTGCCTGGAATCCGAAGCTTGCGCGGGCGCCCCAGCATTTT. V gene TRBV30 combines with J gene TRBJ1-5; unclear D gene. The CDR3 is made up of 14 amino acids. Germline assignment: CDR1 GTSNPN and CDR2 SVGIG (reference sequence). Trimming pared 4 bases from V and 9 bases from J, leaving 19 bases between.

The sample holds one count of this clone. The chain links TRBV6-5 to TRBJ1-6; possibly TRBD1 for D (6 bases). Germline V gene sequence: CDR1 MNHEY, CDR2 SVGAGI. The V end lost 2 bases, the J end lost 10 bases, and 18 bases lay between the germline ends. The CDR3 totals 16 residues. As DNA, the CDR3 is TGTGCCAGCAGTTACCTAAAACTCTCTCAGGGGTCACCCCTCCACTTT. Amino acids: CASSYLKLSQGSPLHF.

V is TRBV21-1 and J is TRBJ2-7. TRBV21-1 is designated a pseudogene. There are 13 residues in the CDR3. The CDR3: CASSIPEGYEQYF. In nucleotides, the CDR3 is TGTGCCAGCAGCATCCCGGAAGGGTACGAGCAGTACTTC.

This chain joins TRBV7-2 and TRBJ2-7; D is perhaps TRBD2 (5 bases). CDR1 and CDR2 (germline): SGHTA, FQGNSA. CDR3 length equals 13 residues. V lost 3 bases, J lost 3 bases, and 9 bases lay in between. The DNA of the CDR3 is TGTGCCAGCAGCTTCGGGGTAGACTACGAGCAGTACTTC. Residues: CASSFGVDYEQYF.

This sequence joins TRBV15 and TRBJ1-2; D gene uncertain. V dropped 1 base and J dropped 2 bases, with 8 bases sitting between them. CDR3 length equals 14 residues. In germline, CDR1 is LNHNV, CDR2 YYDKDF (reference sequence). The CDR3: CATSRGSQNYGYTF. The CDR3 DNA reads as TGTGCCACCAGCAGAGGATCTCAGAACTATGGCTACACCTTC.

The genes are TRBV28 and TRBJ1-1, with unresolved D. Germline loops: CDR1 MDHEN, CDR2 SYDVKM. This CDR3 is 14 amino acids long. Trimming took off 6 bases at V and 6 bases at J, with 17 bases between the two ends. CDR3 sequence: CASSSHSGRPEAFF. CDR3 DNA sequence: TGTGCCAGCAGCTCACACAGTGGTCGCCCTGAAGCTTTCTTT.

This sequence joins TRBV10-1 and TRBJ2-2, with TRBD2 matching over 12 bases. The germline gives CDR1 WNHNN, CDR2 SYGVQD (reference sequence). The V segment lost 3 bases and the J segment 4 bases; nucleotides outside the gene matches: 27. The CDR3 has 24 residues. CDR3 amino acids: CASSDCCRVGMTSGRSLVTGELFF. In nucleotides, the CDR3 is TGCGCCAGCAGTGATTGTTGTAGAGTGGGGATGACTAGCGGGAGAAGTCTGGTCACCGGGGAGCTGTTTTTT.

The count of this clone is one. The V and J genes are TRBV7-9 and TRBJ2-1; 13 nucleotides line up with TRBD2. After removal of 5 bases from V and 6 bases from J, the junction contained 4 bases not matched to a gene. Germline loops: CDR1 SEHNR, CDR2 FQNEAQ (reference sequence). The CDR3 covers 15 residues. The CDR3 DNA follows: TGTGCCAGCAGCACCGGGACTAGCGGGACCAATGAGCAGTTCTTC. Amino acid sequence: CASSTGTSGTNEQFF.